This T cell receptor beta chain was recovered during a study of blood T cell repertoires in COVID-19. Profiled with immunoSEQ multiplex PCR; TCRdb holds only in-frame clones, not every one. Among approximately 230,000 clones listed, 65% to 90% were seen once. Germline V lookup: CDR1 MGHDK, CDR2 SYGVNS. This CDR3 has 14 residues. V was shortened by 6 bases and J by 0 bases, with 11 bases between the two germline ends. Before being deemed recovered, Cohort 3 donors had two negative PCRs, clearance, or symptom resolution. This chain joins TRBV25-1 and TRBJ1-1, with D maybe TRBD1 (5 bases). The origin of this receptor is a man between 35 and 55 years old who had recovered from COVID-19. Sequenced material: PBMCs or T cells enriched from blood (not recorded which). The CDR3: CASRTGGMNTEAFF. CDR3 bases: TGTGCCAGCAGGACCGGGGGTATGAACACTGAAGCTTTCTTT.